A single sample is the source of the 17 T cell receptor beta chains below, sequenced in a study of T-cell memory formation after mild COVID-19. TCRdb used MiXCR to reprocess the 5' RACE reads, holding one entry per CDR3 protein. The data contain a few hundred thousand distinct CDR3 sequences, approximately 21% of them seen just once; the ten biggest clones take up approximately 8.4%. The sequencing input was PBMCs or a T cell subset sorted from them (not recorded which). All receptors come from an adult woman who had mild COVID-19 (a few samples of this study predate the infection). Cell type and time point are not known.

This chain joins TRBV30 and TRBJ2-1; the D gene could be TRBD1 or TRBD2 (5 bases each). V was pared by 2 bases and J by 7 bases, with 12 bases between. The germline V gene has CDR1 GTSNPN and CDR2 SVGIG (reference sequence). The CDR3 totals 13 residues. CDR3 DNA: TGTGCCTGGAGTCCGGGGACGGGGAATGAGCAGTTCTTC. It yields the protein CAWSPGTGNEQFF. Based on the CDR3 plus reference TRBV30 and TRBJ2-1, the full variable domain is SQTIHQWPATLVQPVGSPLSLECTVEGTSNPNLYWYRQAAGRGLQLLFYSVGIGQISSEVPQNLSASRPQDRQFILSSKKLLLSDSGFYLCAWSPGTGNEQFFGPGTRLTVL.

This clonotype was counted between two and nine times. The DNA is left out, because the CDR3 cannot be placed on it with certainty; the CDR3 is given as TCRdb lists it. V and J are TRBV21-1 and TRBJ1-5; the table's D call of TRBD1 was not tested on the DNA. TRBV21-1 is a recognized pseudogene. The CDR3 comprises 18 residues, both ends counted. The CDR3 protein is CASSKWVVGGGSNQPQHF.

This clonotype occurred once. The rearrangement uses TRBV3-1 and TRBJ2-5, with D possibly matching TRBD1 (7 bases). From germline, CDR1 is LGHDT and CDR2 YNNKEL (reference sequence). V was clipped by 4 bases and J by 7 bases, with 19 bases between them. The CDR3 is 15 amino acids. The DNA for the CDR3 is TGTGCCAGCAGCCCTGAGGTCCACAGGGGAGGGACCCAGTACTTC. It is translated as CASSPEVHRGGTQYF.

This clonotype was observed a handful of times. The J gene is TRBJ2-3, the V gene TRBV7-3; D might be TRBD1 or TRBD2, each matching 5 bases. The CDR3 runs to 15 residues. V shed 5 bases and J shed 0 bases, with 12 bases lying between them. Per germline, CDR1 SGHTA and CDR2 FQGTGA. CDR3 sequence (DNA): TGTGCCAGCAGCCAGGGAGAGACTAGCACAGATACGCAGTATTTT. This codes for CASSQGETSTDTQYF.

This clonotype was seen a few times. The chain couples TRBV29-1 to TRBJ2-1, with 15 bases aligning to TRBD2. The CDR3 totals 19 residues. Germline V gene sequence: CDR1 SQVTM, CDR2 ANQGSEA. The V and J ends lost 0 bases and 7 bases, in that order; junction bases with no gene match: 13. CDR3 in DNA: TGCAGCGTTGAAGATCGAGGACTAGCGGGAGGGAAGAGGGGGAATGAGCAGTTCTTC. Its protein is CSVEDRGLAGGKRGNEQFF.

The CDR3 is CASRPAWGGIAGELFF. As DNA, the CDR3 is TGTGCCAGCAGACCCGCTTGGGGGGGGATTGCCGGGGAGCTGTTTTTT. The chain couples TRBV6-2 or TRBV6-3 to TRBJ2-2; TRBD2 matches 7 bases. Germline CDR1 and CDR2: MNHEY and SVGEGT. V was pared by 6 bases and J by 6 bases, with 13 bases of the junction left unmatched. This CDR3 contains 16 residues.

This clonotype was seen a handful of times. The V and J genes are TRBV30 and TRBJ1-2; 7 positions match TRBD1. Trimming at V came to 4 bases and at J to 8 bases, leaving 19 bases not matched to a gene. The CDR3 runs 16 residues. Germline V gene data show CDR1 as GTSNPN and CDR2 as SVGIG (reference sequence). CDR3 sequence reads: CAWKVPSRQGRMGYTF. CDR3 coding DNA: TGTGCCTGGAAGGTACCCTCCCGACAGGGTCGAATGGGCTACACCTTC. Filled out from reference TRBV30 and TRBJ1-2, the complete variable domain reads SQTIHQWPATLVQPVGSPLSLECTVEGTSNPNLYWYRQAAGRGLQLLFYSVGIGQISSEVPQNLSASRPQDRQFILSSKKLLLSDSGFYLCAWKVPSRQGRMGYTFGSGTRLTVV.

The rearrangement links TRBV5-1 to TRBJ2-5; D possibly matches TRBD1 or TRBD2 (5 bases each). The CDR3 is 14 amino acids. Germline CDR1 SGHRS, CDR2 YFSETQ. Trimming stripped 6 bases from V and 1 base from J, with 13 bases between. The CDR3 DNA is TGCGCCAGCATGCGAGGGGATGTCCAAGAGACCCAGTACTTC. Its translation: CASMRGDVQETQYF.

This clonotype has a handful of counts. The gene calls are TRBV7-9 and TRBJ2-2; 9 bases are a match to TRBD1. Trimming at V came to 0 bases and at J to 1 base, leaving 3 bases not matched to a gene. CDR3 length: 17 residues. The germline gives CDR1 SEHNR, CDR2 FQNEAQ (reference sequence). The CDR3 sequence: CASSLAPGQGNTGELFF. The DNA of the CDR3 is TGTGCCAGCAGCTTAGCTCCGGGACAGGGGAACACCGGGGAGCTGTTTTTT.

The rearrangement uses TRBV20-1 and TRBJ1-1; D might be TRBD1 (6 bases). The CDR3 is 13 residues long. V was pared by 8 bases and J by 0 bases, with 13 bases between. CDR1 is DFQATT and CDR2 is SNEGSKA in the germline V gene (reference sequence). CDR3 DNA sequence: TGCAGTCCCAAGAGGGGGTTGAACACTGAAGCTTTCTTT. It is translated as CSPKRGLNTEAFF.

The rearrangement uses TRBV19 and TRBJ1-1; tentative D call: TRBD1 (6 bases). The CDR3 covers 14 residues. Trimming took off 2 bases at V and 8 bases at J, with 15 bases between the two ends. Germline V gene lookup returns CDR1 LNHDA and CDR2 SQIVND (reference sequence). In DNA form, the CDR3 reads TGTGCCAGTAGTATACCGGGGGCATCCTCCGAAGCTTTCTTT. Translating it yields CASSIPGASSEAFF.

The gene calls are TRBV4-3 and TRBJ1-5, with TRBD1 identical over 10 bases. V lost 0 bases to trimming and J lost 7 bases; unmatched junction nucleotides: 6. This CDR3 comprises 16 residues. CDR1 is LGHNA, CDR2 YSLEER, per germline. This CDR3 reads CASSQDFGTGVQPQHF. The CDR3 nucleotides read TGCGCCAGCAGCCAAGATTTCGGGACAGGGGTCCAGCCCCAGCATTTT.

On this clonotype itself: This may stem from a read error, because a much larger clone lies one nucleotide away. The chain employs TRBV7-2 and TRBJ2-3; 7 bases fit TRBD1. Germline assignment: CDR1 SGHTA and CDR2 FQGNSA. Trimming cost V 5 bases and J 2 bases; bases outside gene matches: 4. The CDR3 is made up of 14 amino acids. CDR3 coding DNA: TGTGCCAGCAGCCCGGACAGGAACACAGATACGCAGTATTTT. Its protein is CASSPDRNTDTQYF.

This clonotype was seen a handful of times. The chain carries TRBV18 and TRBJ2-7; unclear D gene. Germline V gene data show CDR1 as KGHSH and CDR2 as LQKENI. The V end was cut by 6 bases, the J end by 3 bases, with 12 bases between. The CDR3 contains 13 residues. CDR3 coding DNA: TGTGCCAGCTCCCTCACAAACGACTACGAGCAGTACTTC. Protein sequence: CASSLTNDYEQYF.

J is TRBJ1-2 and V is TRBV2; 8 positions agree with TRBD1. Trimming removed 2 bases from V and 4 bases from J; junction bases left unmatched: 12. CDR3 length: 17 amino acids. Germline-derived CDR1 and CDR2 are SNHLY and FYNNEI. In nucleotides, the CDR3 is TGTGCCAGCAGTGAAACGGACAGGGCCTACCACCTCTATGGCTACACCTTC. Encoded protein: CASSETDRAYHLYGYTF.

This clonotype occurred many times. The rearrangement links TRBV5-6 to TRBJ1-6, with 7 bases lining up with TRBD1. This CDR3 has 15 residues. Germline values: CDR1 SGHDT, CDR2 YYEEEE. V trimming: 4 bases; J trimming: 7 bases; junction bases outside the gene matches: 8. The CDR3 sequence: CASSQQGRTNSPLHF. DNA for the CDR3: TGTGCCAGCAGCCAACAGGGGCGGACGAATTCACCCCTCCACTTT. The variable domain in full, completed from reference TRBV5-6 and TRBJ1-6, reads DAGVTQSPTHLIKTRGQQVTLRCSPKSGHDTVSWYQQALGQGPQFIFQYYEEEERQRGNFPDRFSGHQFPNYSSELNVNALLLGDSALYLCASSQQGRTNSPLHFGNGTRLTVT.

This chain links TRBV20-1 with TRBJ1-5; 9 bases map to TRBD1. V dropped 3 bases and J dropped 3; count of bases not matched to a gene: 6. The V gene's germline CDR1 is DFQATT and CDR2 SNEGSKA (reference sequence). CDR3 size: 15 residues. CDR3 sequence: CSASPGQGLNQPQHF. In DNA, the CDR3 is TGCAGTGCTAGCCCGGGACAGGGACTCAATCAGCCCCAGCATTTT.